Listed below are T cell receptor beta chains from one sample, sequenced in a study of blood T cell repertoires in COVID-19. Profiled with immunoSEQ multiplex PCR; TCRdb holds only in-frame clones, not every one. Found here are roughly 52,000 clones, about nine tenths of them singletons; the top ten hold over 6.5%. The sample comprised peripheral blood. These receptors all come from a man between 60 and 75 years old with active COVID-19. Each CDR3 is given with its conserved first and last residue. The D gene is left open where the match is weak. Only some rows state a clone size, as once, few, many or a class for expanded clones.

abundance: -
d_gene: TRBD2
v_gene: TRBV11-2
j_gene: TRBJ2-7
CDR3nt: TGTGCCAGCAGTTCAGCGGCTAGCGGAGTCTACGAGCAGTACTTC
CDR3aa: CASSSAASGVYEQYF

abundance: -
d_gene: -
v_gene: TRBV5-1
j_gene: TRBJ2-2
CDR3nt: TGCGCCAGCAGCAGACCCGGGTTCACCGGGGAGCTGTTTTTT
CDR3aa: CASSRPGFTGELFF

abundance: -
d_gene: TRBD2
v_gene: TRBV28
j_gene: TRBJ2-7
CDR3nt: TGTGCCAGCAGTTTATCGGGGGGGCTGTACGAGCAGTACTTC
CDR3aa: CASSLSGGLYEQYF

abundance: -
d_gene: TRBD2
v_gene: TRBV18
j_gene: TRBJ2-1
CDR3nt: TGTGCCAGCTCACACCCGGGACTAGCGGGAGGGTATGAGCAGTTCTTC
CDR3aa: CASSHPGLAGGYEQFF

abundance: -
d_gene: TRBD1
v_gene: TRBV27
j_gene: TRBJ2-7
CDR3nt: TGTGCCAGCAGCCCGACAGGGGCCTACGAGCAGTACTTC
CDR3aa: CASSPTGAYEQYF

abundance: -
d_gene: -
v_gene: TRBV3-1/TRBV3-2
j_gene: TRBJ1-2
CDR3nt: TGTGCCAGCAGCCAAGCGTTCAGGACTAACTATGGCTACACCTTC
CDR3aa: CASSQAFRTNYGYTF

abundance: -
d_gene: TRBD2
v_gene: TRBV18
j_gene: TRBJ2-7
CDR3nt: TGTGCCAGCTCACCGTCGACCGGGACTAGCGCCTACGAGCAGTACTTC
CDR3aa: CASSPSTGTSAYEQYF

abundance: -
d_gene: TRBD1
v_gene: TRBV29-1
j_gene: TRBJ2-1
CDR3nt: TGCAGCGTGGGGACAGGGGTCTACAATGAGCAGTTCTTC
CDR3aa: CSVGTGVYNEQFF

abundance: -
d_gene: -
v_gene: TRBV5-1
j_gene: TRBJ1-1
CDR3nt: TGCGCCAGCAGCTTGTCCACGGGCGGGGGGCCTGAAGCTTTCTTT
CDR3aa: CASSLSTGGGPEAFF

abundance: once
d_gene: TRBD2
v_gene: TRBV9
j_gene: TRBJ2-3
CDR3nt: TGTGCCAGCAGCGTAGGAGCGGGAGAGGCAGATACGCAGTATTTT
CDR3aa: CASSVGAGEADTQYF

abundance: -
d_gene: -
v_gene: TRBV4-1
j_gene: TRBJ2-1
CDR3nt: TGCGCCAGCAGCCGACGACACCTCTCGCTCAATGAGCAGTTCTTC
CDR3aa: CASSRRHLSLNEQFF

abundance: once
d_gene: -
v_gene: TRBV10-2
j_gene: TRBJ2-7
CDR3nt: TGCGCCAGCAGTGAGTCGAGGGATAGCTCCTACGAGCAGTACTTC
CDR3aa: CASSESRDSSYEQYF

abundance: -
d_gene: -
v_gene: TRBV9
j_gene: TRBJ1-2
CDR3nt: TGTGCCAGCAGACCCACCGGGACATCGAGCGGCTACACCTTC
CDR3aa: CASRPTGTSSGYTF

abundance: -
d_gene: -
v_gene: TRBV11-1
j_gene: TRBJ2-5
CDR3nt: TGTGCCAGCAGCTTAGGTGTGGCCCAAAAAGAGACCCAGTACTTC
CDR3aa: CASSLGVAQKETQYF

abundance: -
d_gene: -
v_gene: TRBV19
j_gene: TRBJ1-2
CDR3nt: TGTGCCAGTAGTATCGGGCGGCGGGGCAAAGACTATGGCTACACCTTC
CDR3aa: CASSIGRRGKDYGYTF

abundance: once
d_gene: -
v_gene: TRBV27
j_gene: TRBJ1-1
CDR3nt: TGTGCCAGCAGCACCGGTGGCACTGAAGCTTTCTTT
CDR3aa: CASSTGGTEAFF

abundance: -
d_gene: -
v_gene: TRBV11-2
j_gene: TRBJ2-5
CDR3nt: TGTGCCAGCAGCTTAGTCCGGGGTTCGGGAGAGACCCAGTACTTC
CDR3aa: CASSLVRGSGETQYF

abundance: -
d_gene: -
v_gene: TRBV6-5
j_gene: TRBJ2-2
CDR3nt: TGTGCCAGCAGCCCCCGGTTTAGGGGGACCGGGGAGCTGTTTTTT
CDR3aa: CASSPRFRGTGELFF

abundance: -
d_gene: TRBD2
v_gene: TRBV19
j_gene: TRBJ2-7
CDR3nt: TGTGCCAGTAGGCGGCTAGCGGGAGGATTCGCCTACGAGCAGTACTTC
CDR3aa: CASRRLAGGFAYEQYF

abundance: -
d_gene: -
v_gene: TRBV11-1
j_gene: TRBJ2-2
CDR3nt: TGTGCCAGCAGCTCTTATGAGGTTGGGGAGCTGTTTTTT
CDR3aa: CASSSYEVGELFF

abundance: -
d_gene: TRBD1
v_gene: TRBV9
j_gene: TRBJ2-7
CDR3nt: TGTGCCAGCAGCGTAGACGACAGGGGAAAATACGAGCAGTACTTC
CDR3aa: CASSVDDRGKYEQYF

abundance: -
d_gene: -
v_gene: TRBV6-5
j_gene: TRBJ2-3
CDR3nt: TGTGCCAGCAGTCCGTCCATGCGGGGCACAGATACGCAGTATTTT
CDR3aa: CASSPSMRGTDTQYF

abundance: -
d_gene: TRBD2
v_gene: TRBV6-4
j_gene: TRBJ2-1
CDR3nt: TGTGCCAGCAGTGAGCAAGTGGGACTATACAATGAGCAGTTCTTC
CDR3aa: CASSEQVGLYNEQFF

abundance: -
d_gene: TRBD2
v_gene: TRBV27
j_gene: TRBJ2-3
CDR3nt: TGTGCCAGCAGGGGGACTAGCGGGAAACCAGATACGCAGTATTTT
CDR3aa: CASRGTSGKPDTQYF

abundance: -
d_gene: TRBD1
v_gene: TRBV29-1
j_gene: TRBJ1-2
CDR3nt: TGCAGCGTTGAAGATCGGGGACAGGGGCTCCCTAACTATGGCTACACCTTC
CDR3aa: CSVEDRGQGLPNYGYTF

abundance: -
d_gene: -
v_gene: TRBV21-1
j_gene: TRBJ2-5
CDR3nt: TGTGCCAGCAGCCCCCAGCGGACCAAAGAGACCCAGTACTTC
CDR3aa: CASSPQRTKETQYF

abundance: once
d_gene: TRBD2
v_gene: TRBV7-2
j_gene: TRBJ2-5
CDR3nt: TGTGCCAGCAGCTTAGCAGCAGGCGGGGGCCAAGAGACCCAGTACTTC
CDR3aa: CASSLAAGGGQETQYF

abundance: -
d_gene: -
v_gene: TRBV4-2
j_gene: TRBJ2-7
CDR3nt: TGTGCCAGCAGCCAATACGGGAGCCCGTCCTCCGAGCAGTACTTC
CDR3aa: CASSQYGSPSSEQYF

abundance: -
d_gene: TRBD2
v_gene: TRBV9
j_gene: TRBJ2-1
CDR3nt: TGTGCCAGCAGCGTAGGTAGTACTAGCGGACGCTCCTACAATGAGCAGTTCTTC
CDR3aa: CASSVGSTSGRSYNEQFF

abundance: -
d_gene: -
v_gene: TRBV4-1
j_gene: TRBJ2-7
CDR3nt: TGCGCCAGCAGCCATTCGCAGGGTGTCTACGAGCAGTACTTC
CDR3aa: CASSHSQGVYEQYF

abundance: once
d_gene: -
v_gene: TRBV10-1
j_gene: TRBJ2-4
CDR3nt: TGCGCCAGTAGCCCCGGGCGGGATGGGGACATTCAGTACTTC
CDR3aa: CASSPGRDGDIQYF